The present TCR beta chain was sequenced within a study of T cell repertoires in cytomegalovirus infection. The overall study: Signatures in public TCR beta sequences pointed to both CMV infection and matching HLA type. The study's findings and limits: Dominant in the ex vivo response were TCR beta clonotypes restricted by HLA-C and specific for CMV. There were carriers of CMV plus the relevant HLA, and cumulative public TCR beta family frequency identified them.

TCRdb reprocessed the reads via MiXCR and lists one record per CDR3 protein. The table records over 100,000 distinct CDR3 sequences, 10% of them present only once. The table lists this clonotype with a few counts. As yet, its antigen is unknown. CDR1 SNHLY and CDR2 FYNNEI come from the germline V gene. This CDR3 region has 14 residues. Trimming left V 9 bases short and J 10 bases short, with 19 bases between. This receptor was obtained from a human donor in good health (CMV status not recorded). Some clones in this sample may be carry-over from other donors' samples. This chain connects TRBV2 to TRBJ1-6; possibly TRBD1 for D (6 bases). The specimen was PBMCs, sequenced either directly or after in vitro stimulation (not recorded which). The CDR3 loop reads CASPERGQNSPLHF. Here the CDR3 DNA reads TGTGCCAGTCCCGAGCGGGGGCAGAACTCACCCCTCCACTTT.